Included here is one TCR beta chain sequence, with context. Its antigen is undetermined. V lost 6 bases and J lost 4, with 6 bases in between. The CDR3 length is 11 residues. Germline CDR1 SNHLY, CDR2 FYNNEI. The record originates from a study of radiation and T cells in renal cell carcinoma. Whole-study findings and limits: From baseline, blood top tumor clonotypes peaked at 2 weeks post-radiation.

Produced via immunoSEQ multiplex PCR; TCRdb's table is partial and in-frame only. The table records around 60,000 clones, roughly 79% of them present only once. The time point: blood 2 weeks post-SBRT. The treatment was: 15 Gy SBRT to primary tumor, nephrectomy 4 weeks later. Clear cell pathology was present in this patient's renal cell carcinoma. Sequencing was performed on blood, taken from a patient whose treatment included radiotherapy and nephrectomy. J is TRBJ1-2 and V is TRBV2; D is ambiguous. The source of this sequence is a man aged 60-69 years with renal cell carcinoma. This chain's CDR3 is CASRRIYGYTF. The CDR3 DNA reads TGTGCCAGCAGGCGTATCTATGGCTACACCTTC.